Below, one T cell receptor beta chain is given with its context. This record belongs to a study of shared clonotypes between healthy human individuals. In germline, CDR1 is MNHEY, CDR2 SVGAGI. This CDR3 has 11 amino acids. V lost 3 bases to trimming and J lost 11 bases, with 10 bases between them. The CD4+ fraction was divided into a CD45RA+ naive subset and a CD45RA-negative memory subset. Clones were sequenced by immunoSEQ multiplex PCR, and TCRdb holds only the in-frame ones, with some missing. The sample records fewer than 1.6 million clones, 98% being singletons. Source material: naive CD4+ T cells sorted from blood. Described subset: CD45RA+ positively selected. V is TRBV6-5 and J is TRBJ1-1, with D unclear. The sequence was collected from a man younger than 40 in good health. CDR3 residues: CASSYQGYAFF. In nucleotides, the CDR3 is TGTGCCAGCAGTTATCAAGGATACGCTTTCTTT.